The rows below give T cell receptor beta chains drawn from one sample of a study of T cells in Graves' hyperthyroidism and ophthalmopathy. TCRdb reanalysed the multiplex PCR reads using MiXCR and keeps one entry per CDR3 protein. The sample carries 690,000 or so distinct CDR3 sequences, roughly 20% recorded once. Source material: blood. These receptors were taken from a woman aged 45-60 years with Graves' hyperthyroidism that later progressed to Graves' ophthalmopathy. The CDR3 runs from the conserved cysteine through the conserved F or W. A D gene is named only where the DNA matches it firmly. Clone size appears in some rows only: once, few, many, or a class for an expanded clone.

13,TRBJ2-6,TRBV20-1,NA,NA,TGCAGTGCTCTTTTGGACGGGGCCAACGTCCTGACTTTC,CSALLDGANVLTF
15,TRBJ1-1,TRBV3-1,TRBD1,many,TGTGCCAGCAGCCAGGGGACAGTACGGAACACTGAAGCTTTCTTT,CASSQGTVRNTEAFF
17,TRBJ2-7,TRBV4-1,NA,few,TGCGCCAGCAGCCAAGATCTAATGGGGGTCAAGATCTACGAGCAGTACTTC,CASSQDLMGVKIYEQYF
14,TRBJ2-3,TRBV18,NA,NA,TGTGCCACCCGGGGCGTGAGGGGGACAGATACGCAGTATTTT,CATRGVRGTDTQYF
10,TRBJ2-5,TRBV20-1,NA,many,TGCAGTGCTTCTCAAGAGACCCAGTACTTC,CSASQETQYF
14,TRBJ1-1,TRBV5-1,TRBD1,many,TGTGCCAGCAGCCTACAGGGGAGGAACACTGAAGCTTTCTTT,CASSLQGRNTEAFF
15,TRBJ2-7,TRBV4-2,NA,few,TGTGCCAGCAGCCGCGGGCCTCAAGGAACCTACGAGCAGTACTTC,CASSRGPQGTYEQYF
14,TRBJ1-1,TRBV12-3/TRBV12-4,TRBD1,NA,TGTGCCAGCAGCCAATCCGACAGGGGTATTGAAGCTTTCTTT,CASSQSDRGIEAFF
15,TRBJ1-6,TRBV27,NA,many,TGTGCCAGCACCCCTGGGGACTACTATAATTCACCCCTCCACTTT,CASTPGDYYNSPLHF
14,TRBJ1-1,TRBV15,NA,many,TGTGCCACCAGCAGAGATGTCACGAACACTGAAGCTTTCTTT,CATSRDVTNTEAFF
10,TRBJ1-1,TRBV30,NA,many,TGTGCCTGGAGTGACACTGAAGCTTTCTTT,CAWSDTEAFF
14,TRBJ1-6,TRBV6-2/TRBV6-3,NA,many,TGTGCCAGCAAACCCGCGGTGGGGAATTCACCCCTCCACTTT,CASKPAVGNSPLHF
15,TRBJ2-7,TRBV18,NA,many,TGTGCCAGCTCATTCTCGGGACGCAACTCCTACGAGCAGTACTTC,CASSFSGRNSYEQYF
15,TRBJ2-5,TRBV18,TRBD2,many,TGTGCCAGCTCACCAGCTAGCGGGGGAGGAGAGACCCAGTACTTC,CASSPASGGGETQYF
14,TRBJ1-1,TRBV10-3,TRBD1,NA,TGTGCCATCAGTGAGTCGTGGGACAGCACTGAAGCTTTCTTT,CAISESWDSTEAFF
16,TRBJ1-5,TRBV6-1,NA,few,TGTGCCAGCCGAACTTCCGTGACAGTTGGCAATCAGCCCCAGCATTTT,CASRTSVTVGNQPQHF
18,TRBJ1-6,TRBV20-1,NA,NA,TGCAGTGCCCACCAGGGGAGCGGGCAAGGCTATGGGAATTCACCCCTCCACTTT,CSAHQGSGQGYGNSPLHF
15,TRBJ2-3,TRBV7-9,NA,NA,TGTGCCAGCAGCGCCTACCTAGTGTTGTCCGATACGCAGTATTTT,CASSAYLVLSDTQYF
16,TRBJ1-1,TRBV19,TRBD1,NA,TGTGCCAGTAGTAAGATACCGGGACAGGGTGGGGTTGAAGCTTTCTTT,CASSKIPGQGGVEAFF
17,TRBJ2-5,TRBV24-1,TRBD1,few,TGTGCCACCAGTGATTCGGCTTGGACAGGGGGCCTGGAGACCCAGTACTTC,CATSDSAWTGGLETQYF
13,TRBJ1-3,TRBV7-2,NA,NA,TGTGCCAGCAGCTTAAACGGCGGAAACACCATATATTTT,CASSLNGGNTIYF
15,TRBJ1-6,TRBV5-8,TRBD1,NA,TGCGCCAGCAGCTTGGCAGGGACAGGAGGGTCACCCCTCCACTTT,CASSLAGTGGSPLHF
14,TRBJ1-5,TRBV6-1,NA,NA,TGTGCCAGCAGCCCCGAGGGCCGCAATCAGCCCCAGCATTTT,CASSPEGRNQPQHF
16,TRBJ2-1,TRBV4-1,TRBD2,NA,TGCGCCAGCAGCCAAGTTAGCGGGGGGGGTTGGGATGAGCAGTTCTTC,CASSQVSGGGWDEQFF
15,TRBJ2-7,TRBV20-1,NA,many,TGCAGTGCTAAACCCCGGGGTGGCGGGATAGGAGAGCAGTACTTC,CSAKPRGGGIGEQYF
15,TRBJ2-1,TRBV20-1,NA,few,TGCAGTGCTAGAGATCATGGGAACTCCTACAATGAGCAGTTCTTC,CSARDHGNSYNEQFF
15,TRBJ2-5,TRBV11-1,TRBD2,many,TGTGCCAGCAGCCACCGGACTAGCGGGGGAGAGACCCAGTACTTC,CASSHRTSGGETQYF
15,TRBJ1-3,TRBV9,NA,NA,TGTGCCAGCAGCGCTACGGACTTGGTGGAAAACACCATATATTTT,CASSATDLVENTIYF
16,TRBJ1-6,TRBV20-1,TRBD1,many,TGCAGTGCTGCCGAGACAGGGGACATCTATAATTCACCCCTCCACTTT,CSAAETGDIYNSPLHF
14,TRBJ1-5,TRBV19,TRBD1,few,TGTGCCAGTAGTATGGGACAGGGCGGTCAGCCCCAGCATTTT,CASSMGQGGQPQHF
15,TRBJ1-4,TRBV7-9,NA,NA,TGTGCCAGCAGCTTAAGTCTGGCAAGTAATGAAAAACTGTTTTTT,CASSLSLASNEKLFF
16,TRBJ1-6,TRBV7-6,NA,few,TGTGCCAGCAGCGAGAGGGGGGACTCCTATAATTCACCCCTCCACTTT,CASSERGDSYNSPLHF
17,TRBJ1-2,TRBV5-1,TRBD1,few,TGCGCCAGCAGCTGGGGAGGACAGGGGGGAATCAGCTATGGCTACACCTTC,CASSWGGQGGISYGYTF
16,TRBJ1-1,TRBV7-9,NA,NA,TGTGCCAGCAGCCAAACCGGTGTGACTTGGAACACTGAAGCTTTCTTT,CASSQTGVTWNTEAFF
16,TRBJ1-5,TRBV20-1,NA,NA,TGCAGTGCTAGAGATGCGCCAGGACTTAGCAATCAGCCCCAGCATTTT,CSARDAPGLSNQPQHF
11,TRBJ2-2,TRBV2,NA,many,TGTGCCAGCAGTCCTCGGTTGCGGCTGTTTTTT,CASSPRLRLFF
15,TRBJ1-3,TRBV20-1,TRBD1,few,TGCAGTGCTAGTGCAGGGGGATTCTCTGGAAACACCATATATTTT,CSASAGGFSGNTIYF
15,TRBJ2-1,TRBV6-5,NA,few,TGTGCCAGCAGTTACTATGATGGGGGGGGCAATGGGCAGTTCTTC,CASSYYDGGGNGQFF
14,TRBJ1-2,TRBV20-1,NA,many,TGCAGTGCTAGAGATCCGGTACTTGAGATTGGCTACACCTTC,CSARDPVLEIGYTF
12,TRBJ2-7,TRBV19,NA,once,TGTGCCAGTAATAGTGGCAGATACGAGCAGTACTTC,CASNSGRYEQYF
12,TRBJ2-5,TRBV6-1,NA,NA,TGTGCCAGCAGTGATGACATGAAGACCCAGTACTTC,CASSDDMKTQYF